Below, 11 T cell receptor beta chains from the same sample are listed, as sequenced in a study of radiotherapy plus CTLA-4 blockade in lung cancer. The table came from immunoSEQ multiplex PCR; TCRdb's copy has only in-frame clones and leaves some out. The table shows around 70,000 clones, with around 77% occurring only once. Here the sequenced sample was peripheral blood, taken from a patient treated with radiotherapy plus ipilimumab. The receptors here all came from a human donor with non-small cell lung cancer whose response to radiotherapy plus ipilimumab could not be evaluated. Some clones in this sample may be carry-over from other donors' samples.

This chain links TRBV5-6 with TRBJ2-3; 8 positions agree with TRBD1. CDR1 SGHDT and CDR2 YYEEEE come from the germline V gene. Germline trimming cut 2 bases from V and 5 bases from J; bases unmatched to any gene: 7. The CDR3 is 15 amino acids. CDR3 nucleotides: TGTGCCAGCAGCTTAAGGGCAGGGGGCGTAGATACGCAGTATTTT. Protein: CASSLRAGGVDTQYF.

Here the CDR3 DNA reads TGTGCCAGCAGCAAGGGACAGGCCCCCTCCATATATTTT. Translating gives CASSKGQAPSIYF. The V call is TRBV28, the J call TRBJ1-3; 8 bases line up with TRBD1. V gave up 6 bases and J gave up 11 bases; unmatched junction bases: 9. CDR1 MDHEN and CDR2 SYDVKM come from the germline V gene. The CDR3 length is 13 residues.

J is TRBJ2-7 and V is TRBV30, with TRBD2 identical over 11 bases. J gave up 6 bases and V 2 bases, and 12 bases lay outside the gene matches. The germline gives CDR1 GTSNPN, CDR2 SVGIG (reference sequence). The CDR3 sequence is 16 residues long. The CDR3 spells CAWSPSRSGGAVEQYF. CDR3 bases: TGTGCCTGGAGTCCCTCGCGTAGCGGGGGGGCCGTCGAGCAGTACTTC.

The chain has TRBV2 and TRBJ1-2; 9 bases agree with TRBD1. Germline V gene lookup returns CDR1 SNHLY and CDR2 FYNNEI. CDR3 length: 11 residues. The DNA of the CDR3 is TGTGCAAAACAGGGGGCCGATGGCTACACCTTC. The encoded protein is CAKQGADGYTF.

V and J are TRBV4-2 and TRBJ1-2; TRBD1 aligns across 7 bases. CDR3 length equals 15 residues. Looked up from germline, CDR1 is LGHNA and CDR2 is YNFKEQ. V lost 0 bases and J lost 8; bases outside the gene matches: 9. The CDR3 reads CASSQDSAGGEGYTF. The CDR3 DNA is TGTGCCAGCAGCCAAGATTCGGCAGGGGGAGAGGGCTACACCTTC.

Only a few counts were recorded for this clone. The CDR3 protein is CASSEYRGGYGYTF. In nucleotides, the CDR3 is TGTGCCAGCAGTGAATACAGGGGCGGCTATGGCTACACCTTC. The J gene is TRBJ1-2, the V gene TRBV2, with TRBD1 matching 7 bases. Per the germline V gene, CDR1 is SNHLY and CDR2 is FYNNEI. V lost 2 bases, J lost 4 bases, and 4 bases stayed unmatched. The CDR3 runs 14 residues.

The CDR3 nucleotides are TGTGCCAGCAGCTTACGACAGGGTCGGACTGAAGCTTTCTTT. This gives the protein CASSLRQGRTEAFF. This sequence joins TRBV7-2 and TRBJ1-1; TRBD1 matches 7 bases. Losses at the gene ends were 2 bases for V and 5 bases for J; bases not matched to a gene: 5. The germline CDR1 and CDR2 sequences are SGHTA and FQGNSA. This CDR3 has 14 residues. Supplemented by reference TRBV7-2 and TRBJ1-1, the full variable domain reads GAGVSQSPSNKVTEKGKDVELRCDPISGHTALYWYRQSLGQGLEFLIYFQGNSAPDKSGLPSDRFSAERTGGSVSTLTIQRTQQEDSAVYLCASSLRQGRTEAFFGQGTRLTVV.

The V call is TRBV10-3, the J call TRBJ2-3; 7 nucleotides match TRBD2. From germline, CDR1 is ENHRY and CDR2 SYGVKD. V was clipped by 11 bases and J by 3 bases; unmatched bases: 8. CDR3 size: 13 residues. The CDR3 nucleotides are TGTGCCGCCCGGGGGGAGCTTACAGATACGCAGTATTTT. Translation gives CAARGELTDTQYF.

This chain joins TRBV15 and TRBJ1-2, with D tentatively TRBD1 (6 bases). The CDR3 runs 17 residues. Trimming removed 0 bases from V and 8 bases from J, with 22 bases in between. Germline loops: CDR1 LNHNV, CDR2 YYDKDF (reference sequence). In DNA, the CDR3 is TGTGCCACCAGCAGAGACGGGCGAGGGGGGGATGGAGGGGGCTACACCTTC. Encoded protein: CATSRDGRGGDGGGYTF.

The genes are TRBV6-1 and TRBJ1-2; D gene ambiguous. Germline loops: CDR1 MNHNS, CDR2 SASEGT. The CDR3 extends over 12 amino acids. The ends were cut back, 3 bases at V and 8 bases at J, with 10 bases in the middle. As DNA, the CDR3 is TGTGCCAGCAGTGAGGGCTTACGAGGCTACACCTTC. It is translated as CASSEGLRGYTF.

With respect to this clone: This sequence is one base from a far larger clone and is likely a read error. This chain connects TRBV6-5 to TRBJ1-3, with TRBD1 identical over 8 bases. The CDR3 is 14 residues long. The germline gives CDR1 MNHEY, CDR2 SVGAGI. As DNA, the CDR3 is TGTGCCACCGATAGGACAGGGAACGGAAACTCCATATATTTT. This gives the protein CATDRTGNGNSIYF.